The present entry profiles one TCR beta chain with its context. Its antigen is unknown. The data are from a study of cytomegalovirus exposure and HLA in healthy donors. The study's findings and limits: TCR beta chains numbering 164 were designated cytomegalovirus-associated. A few CMV-associated chains proved CMV antigen-specific in vitro.

Method: immunoSEQ multiplex PCR; TCRdb's copy keeps in-frame clones and lacks some. The sample gives roughly 150,000 clones, less than 90% of which show up once; over 3% is in the top ten. This receptor was identified in a woman aged 18-29 years in good health and CMV-seropositive. The sample consisted of PBMCs.

This CDR3 reads CASSLTSGGVDEQFF. CDR3 DNA sequence: TGTGCCAGCAGCTTGACTAGCGGGGGCGTCGATGAGCAGTTCTTC. The V and J genes are TRBV7-7 and TRBJ2-1; 12 positions match TRBD2. In germline, CDR1 is SSHAT, CDR2 FNYEAQ (reference sequence). Trimming removed 3 bases from V and 8 bases from J; junction bases left unmatched: 5. CDR3 size: 15 residues.